This T cell receptor beta chain originates from a study of identical twins. V shed 2 bases and J shed 4 bases, with 11 bases lying between them. The CDR3 sequence is 14 residues long. Germline V gene data show CDR1 as SNHLY and CDR2 as FYNNEI. TCRdb reprocessed the 5' RACE reads with MiXCR, giving one entry per CDR3 protein. The table lists some 590,000 distinct CDR3 sequences, approximately 9.6% of them singletons. The same data also contributed to another study, on yellow fever vaccine responses in identical twins.

The chain uses TRBV2 and TRBJ1-1; D is ambiguous. The source is a woman aged 18 to 35 in good health. The sequenced material came from PBMCs. Here the CDR3 reads CASSELTASTEAFF. The CDR3 DNA sequence: TGTGCCAGCAGTGAACTTACAGCGAGCACTGAAGCTTTCTTT. Variable domain in full (rest from reference TRBV2 and TRBJ1-1): EPEVTQTPSHQVTQMGQEVILRCVPISNHLYFYWYRQILGQKVEFLVSFYNNEISEKSEIFDDQFSVERPDGSNFTLKIRSTKLEDSAMYFCASSELTASTEAFFGQGTRLTVV.